The rows below give T cell receptor beta chains drawn from one sample of a study of T cell responses to AZD1222 COVID-19 vaccine. The method was immunoSEQ multiplex PCR; TCRdb's version includes in-frame clones alone and lacks a portion of them. The sample holds 150,000 or so clones, 91% seen once. Source: peripheral blood, taken on day 0 of AZD1222 vaccination. All receptors derive from an adult in good health. Each CDR3 is given with its conserved first and last residue. D genes are given only for firm matches. Clone size is stated in some rows and not others, as once, few, many or a class when expanded.

D gene,J gene,V gene,clone size,CDR3 protein,CDR3 DNA
TRBD2,TRBJ2-3,TRBV4-3,NA,CASSLTPPGLAGGTDTQYF,TGCGCCAGCAGCCTCACCCCACCAGGACTAGCGGGGGGGACAGATACGCAGTATTTT
NA,TRBJ1-3,TRBV7-8,NA,CASSRDIRRISGNTIYF,TGTGCCAGCAGCCGAGACATACGCCGGATCTCTGGAAACACCATATATTTT
TRBD1,TRBJ2-1,TRBV19,NA,CASSPGQGPTYNEQFF,TGTGCCAGTAGCCCAGGACAGGGGCCCACCTACAATGAGCAGTTCTTC
TRBD1,TRBJ1-4,TRBV7-2,NA,CASSWSTGGNEKLFF,TGTGCCAGCAGCTGGTCGACAGGGGGCAATGAAAAACTGTTTTTT
TRBD2,TRBJ2-1,TRBV19,NA,CASNSLGLAGGSGNEQFF,TGTGCCAGTAACTCCCTAGGACTAGCGGGAGGTTCTGGGAATGAGCAGTTCTTC
NA,TRBJ1-5,TRBV10-2,NA,CASRRREGQPQHF,TGCGCCAGCAGGCGAAGGGAAGGCCAGCCCCAGCATTTT
NA,TRBJ2-4,TRBV5-1,few,CASSLSGGNIQYF,TGCGCCAGCAGCTTGTCTGGAGGGAACATTCAGTACTTC
NA,TRBJ2-1,TRBV5-1,NA,CASSPPEGYNEQFF,TGCGCCAGCAGCCCTCCCGAGGGTTACAATGAGCAGTTCTTC
NA,TRBJ1-1,TRBV29-1,NA,CSAVDRNTEAFF,TGCAGCGCTGTGGACAGGAACACTGAAGCTTTCTTT
TRBD2,TRBJ2-7,TRBV6-5,NA,CASSLPGGLTYEQYF,TGTGCCAGCAGTCTCCCGGGGGGTCTTACCTACGAGCAGTACTTC
TRBD2,TRBJ2-3,TRBV7-9,NA,CASSPRTSGSRDTQYF,TGTGCCAGCAGCCCACGGACTAGCGGGAGTCGAGATACGCAGTATTTT
NA,TRBJ2-6,TRBV18,NA,CASSTGGRSGANVLTF,TGTGCCAGCAGCACCGGGGGACGCTCTGGGGCCAACGTCCTGACTTTC
NA,TRBJ2-7,TRBV19,once,CASSIQPGLPYEQYF,TGTGCCAGTAGTATTCAGCCGGGACTGCCTTACGAGCAGTACTTC
NA,TRBJ1-1,TRBV7-8,NA,CASSLNVNTEAFF,TGTGCCAGCAGCCTAAATGTGAACACTGAAGCTTTCTTT
TRBD1,TRBJ2-7,TRBV5-1,NA,CASNYRDRVSEQYF,TGCGCCAGCAATTACCGGGACAGGGTCTCCGAGCAGTACTTC
TRBD1,TRBJ1-4,TRBV19,NA,CASRPGGTGTEKLFF,TGTGCCAGTAGGCCGGGGGGGACAGGGACTGAAAAACTGTTTTTT
NA,TRBJ1-1,TRBV6-5,NA,CASRMGGETEAFF,TGTGCCAGCAGGATGGGAGGGGAGACTGAAGCTTTCTTT
NA,TRBJ1-1,TRBV28,NA,CASRDVEAFF,TGTGCCAGCAGGGACGTCGAAGCTTTCTTT
NA,TRBJ2-7,TRBV29-1,NA,CSVEDSESSYEQYF,TGCAGCGTTGAAGATTCAGAGAGCTCCTACGAGCAGTACTTC
NA,TRBJ2-3,TRBV11-1,NA,CASSYSQYSRTDTQYF,TGTGCCAGCAGCTATTCCCAATATTCTAGGACAGATACGCAGTATTTT
NA,TRBJ2-5,TRBV5-1,NA,CASSWRLGTSLEETQYF,TGCGCCAGCAGCTGGCGCCTAGGGACATCCCTGGAGGAGACCCAGTACTTC
TRBD1,TRBJ1-2,TRBV27,NA,CASSLTKTLGQGAVGYTF,TGTGCCAGCAGTCTAACAAAAACCCTAGGACAGGGGGCCGTTGGCTACACCTTC
NA,TRBJ2-3,TRBV10-1,NA,CASSEGLLGTQYF,TGCGCCAGCAGTGAGGGCCTCCTGGGTACGCAGTATTTT
NA,TRBJ1-3,TRBV9,NA,CASSRTGSGNTIYF,TGTGCCAGCAGCCGGACGGGGTCAGGAAACACCATATATTTT
NA,TRBJ1-3,TRBV5-1,NA,CASSLGEQTSGNTIYF,TGCGCCAGCAGCCTGGGGGAACAGACCTCTGGAAACACCATATATTTT
TRBD2,TRBJ2-2,TRBV13,NA,CASRPGGGANTGELFF,TGTGCCAGCAGGCCCGGGGGGGGAGCGAACACCGGGGAGCTGTTTTTT
NA,TRBJ2-7,TRBV14,NA,CASSYTMAAGSYYEQYF,TGTGCCAGCAGCTACACTATGGCGGCAGGGAGCTACTACGAGCAGTACTTC
NA,TRBJ1-2,TRBV7-2,NA,CASSLVTAAYGYTF,TGTGCCAGCAGCTTAGTCACAGCCGCCTATGGCTACACCTTC
NA,TRBJ1-5,TRBV27,NA,CASSLLGQGSSQPQHF,TGTGCCAGCAGTTTATTGGGGCAGGGATCGAGTCAGCCCCAGCATTTT
NA,TRBJ2-1,TRBV7-2,NA,CASSLEYTPYKFF,TGTGCCAGCAGCTTAGAATACACCCCTTACAAGTTCTTC
TRBD1,TRBJ2-7,TRBV7-8,NA,CASSEIQGDLLYEQYF,TGTGCCAGCAGCGAGATACAGGGGGACCTCCTCTACGAGCAGTACTTC
TRBD1,TRBJ2-7,TRBV11-2,NA,CASSYTGQGYEQYF,TGTGCCAGCAGCTACACGGGACAGGGGTACGAGCAGTACTTC
NA,TRBJ1-1,TRBV28,NA,CASSLGPGMRNTEAFF,TGTGCCAGCAGTTTGGGCCCCGGTATGAGGAACACTGAAGCTTTCTTT
NA,TRBJ1-1,TRBV5-1,NA,CASSLGQGNEAFF,TGCGCCAGCAGCTTAGGTCAGGGCAATGAAGCTTTCTTT
NA,TRBJ2-7,TRBV7-2,NA,CASSPRAGGEQYF,TGTGCCAGCAGCCCCCGGGCCGGCGGGGAGCAGTACTTC
TRBD2,TRBJ2-3,TRBV2,once,CAQTSGGGDTQYF,TGTGCCCAGACTAGCGGGGGGGGAGATACGCAGTATTTT
TRBD1,TRBJ1-2,TRBV6-5,NA,CASSRTGVSGYTF,TGTGCCAGCAGTCGTACAGGGGTTAGCGGCTACACCTTC
NA,TRBJ1-3,TRBV12-3/TRBV12-4,NA,CASRYSSGNTIYF,TGTGCCAGCAGATACAGCTCTGGAAACACCATATATTTT
NA,TRBJ1-1,TRBV5-4,NA,CASSPGARVTEAFF,TGTGCCAGCAGCCCTGGGGCTAGGGTCACTGAAGCTTTCTTT
TRBD2,TRBJ2-2,TRBV2,NA,CASSDHGTSGTTLNTGELFF,TGTGCCAGCAGTGACCACGGGACTAGCGGGACAACCTTAAACACCGGGGAGCTGTTTTTT
NA,TRBJ1-5,TRBV20-1,NA,CSASQGISNQPQHF,TGCAGTGCTAGTCAGGGGATTAGCAATCAGCCCCAGCATTTT
NA,TRBJ2-2,TRBV9,NA,CASSLRGGELFF,TGTGCCAGCAGCCTTAGGGGCGGGGAGCTGTTTTTT
NA,TRBJ2-1,TRBV27,NA,CASSLRQYNEQFF,TGTGCCAGCAGTTTAAGACAGTACAATGAGCAGTTCTTC
TRBD1,TRBJ1-1,TRBV27,NA,CASSIQGADSTEAFF,TGTGCCAGCAGTATTCAGGGGGCCGATAGCACTGAAGCTTTCTTT
NA,TRBJ1-1,TRBV19,NA,CASSMALNTEAFF,TGTGCCAGTAGTATGGCCCTGAACACTGAAGCTTTCTTT
NA,TRBJ1-2,TRBV19,NA,CASSTGRGPASTF,TGTGCCAGTAGTACTGGGCGGGGACCGGCCTCCACCTTC
NA,TRBJ2-1,TRBV11-3,NA,CASSSDYPYNEQFF,TGTGCCAGCAGCTCGGACTACCCATACAATGAGCAGTTCTTC
TRBD2,TRBJ2-3,TRBV5-1,NA,CASSVMTSGTSTDTQYF,TGCGCCAGCAGCGTTATGACTAGCGGGACCTCCACAGATACGCAGTATTTT
NA,TRBJ2-7,TRBV5-8,NA,CASSLVDSHEQYF,TGTGCCAGCAGCTTGGTGGATTCGCACGAGCAGTACTTC
TRBD1,TRBJ1-2,TRBV25-1,NA,CASNRGNYGYTF,TGTGCCAGCAACAGGGGTAACTATGGCTACACCTTC
TRBD1,TRBJ1-2,TRBV11-2,NA,CASSPFRGFNYGYTF,TGTGCCAGCAGCCCGTTCAGGGGGTTTAACTATGGCTACACCTTC
TRBD1,TRBJ1-5,TRBV2,once,CASSGQGRNQPQHF,TGTGCCAGCAGTGGACAGGGCCGCAATCAGCCCCAGCATTTT
TRBD1,TRBJ2-7,TRBV6-2/TRBV6-3,NA,CASSRPGTDSYEQYF,TGTGCCAGCAGCCGCCCCGGGACAGACTCCTACGAGCAGTACTTC
TRBD2,TRBJ2-1,TRBV24-1,NA,CATSDRLAGSSYNEQFF,TGTGCCACCAGTGATCGGCTAGCGGGTAGCTCCTACAATGAGCAGTTCTTC
TRBD1,TRBJ1-4,TRBV27,NA,CASGLGTDYEKLFF,TGTGCCAGCGGACTAGGGACAGATTATGAAAAACTGTTTTTT
NA,TRBJ2-7,TRBV6-2/TRBV6-3,NA,CASSIQGYEQYF,TGTGCCAGCAGCATTCAGGGGTACGAGCAGTACTTC
NA,TRBJ2-7,TRBV7-2,NA,CASSQGMVFGGGYEQYF,TGTGCCAGCAGTCAGGGTATGGTGTTTGGCGGCGGCTACGAGCAGTACTTC
TRBD1,TRBJ1-4,TRBV6-5,NA,CASSLDRDREKLFF,TGTGCCAGCAGCCTTGACCGGGACAGAGAAAAACTGTTTTTT
NA,TRBJ1-5,TRBV29-1,NA,CSVGDGQPQHF,TGCAGCGTCGGGGACGGTCAGCCCCAGCATTTT
TRBD2,TRBJ2-1,TRBV4-1,NA,CASSQHIGLAANNEQFF,TGCGCCAGCAGCCAGCACATCGGACTAGCGGCCAACAATGAGCAGTTCTTC